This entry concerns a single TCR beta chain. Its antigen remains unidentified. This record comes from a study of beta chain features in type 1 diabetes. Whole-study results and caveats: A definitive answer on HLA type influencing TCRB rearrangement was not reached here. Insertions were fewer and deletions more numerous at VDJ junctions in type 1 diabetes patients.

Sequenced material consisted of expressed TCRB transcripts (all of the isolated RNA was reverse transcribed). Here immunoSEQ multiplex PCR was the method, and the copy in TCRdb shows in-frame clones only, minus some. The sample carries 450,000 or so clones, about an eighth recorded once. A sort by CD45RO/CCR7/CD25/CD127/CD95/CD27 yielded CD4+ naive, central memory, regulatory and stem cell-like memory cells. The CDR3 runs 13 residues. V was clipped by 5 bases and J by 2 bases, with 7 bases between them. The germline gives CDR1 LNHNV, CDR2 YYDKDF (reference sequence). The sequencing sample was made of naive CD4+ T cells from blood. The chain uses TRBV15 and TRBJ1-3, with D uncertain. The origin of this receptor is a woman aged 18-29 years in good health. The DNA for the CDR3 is TGTGCCACCAGCGAATATACTGGAAACACCATATATTTT. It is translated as CATSEYTGNTIYF.